This paragraph reports one T cell receptor beta chain. The data are from a study of blood T cell repertoires in COVID-19. Study-wide background: Whether acute or convalescent, the COVID-19 samples came from the United States, Italy and Spain. T cells, B-cell-depleted T cells, or PBMCs supplied cDNA or gDNA.

As processed by the authors: Reference gene primer amplification yielded estimated nucleated cell counts. Here immunoSEQ multiplex PCR was the method, and the copy in TCRdb shows in-frame clones only, minus some. The D gene and trimming were derived from the DNA, and the V and J assignments and clone size from that table. The data show 200,000 to 300,000 clones, 86% seen once. There are 14 residues in the CDR3. Germline V gives CDR1 LNHDA, CDR2 SQIVND (reference sequence). V was pared by 6 bases and J by 4 bases, with 15 bases between. The source is a man younger than 40 with active or convalescent COVID-19. The chain combines TRBV19 with TRBJ1-2, with a possible D match to TRBD1 (6 bases). The material sequenced was peripheral blood. CDR3 residues: CASRSTGTVYGYTF. The CDR3 nucleotides read TGTGCCAGTAGGTCGACAGGAACTGTCTATGGCTACACCTTC.